One sample yielded the 23 T cell receptor beta chains listed below, sequenced in a study of patients and donors after allogeneic stem cell transplantation. TCRdb used MiXCR to reprocess the RT-PCR reads, holding one entry per CDR3 protein. This table holds approximately 430,000 distinct CDR3 sequences, roughly 17% found once. The sequenced sample consisted of blood, either unsorted or a sorted T cell fraction (not recorded which). The receptors come from a human donor who was either an allogeneic HSCT recipient or a stem cell or donor lymphocyte infusion donor (not recorded which). It is not recorded whose cells these are; they may come from a transplant donor.

This clonotype has at least ten counts. This chain uses TRBV10-3 with TRBJ2-2; D may correspond to TRBD1 or TRBD2 (5 bases each). Germline lookup yields CDR1 ENHRY and CDR2 SYGVKD. This CDR3 has 14 residues. With 9 bases removed from V and 1 base from J, the gap between germline ends came to 12 bases. The CDR3 is CAMGDEGNTGELFF. CDR3 coding DNA: TGTGCCATGGGGGATGAAGGGAACACCGGGGAGCTGTTTTTT.

This clonotype was seen only a few times. This chain joins TRBV12-3 or TRBV12-4 and TRBJ2-4; TRBD2 agrees at 7 bases. This CDR3 is built from 18 residues. The V segment lost 6 bases and the J segment 1 base; nucleotides outside the gene matches: 15. Here the CDR3 DNA reads TGTGCCAGCAGACTCGGGAGTGGCGGGAGAGTTGCCAAAAACATTCAGTACTTC. It translates to CASRLGSGGRVAKNIQYF.

The chain carries TRBV4-2 and TRBJ2-5; possible D gene TRBD2, 7 bases. The CDR3 spans 15 residues. V was cut by 2 bases and J by 0 bases, with 10 bases left in between. The germline CDR1 and CDR2 sequences are LGHNA and YNFKEQ. For the CDR3, the DNA is TGTGCCAGCAGCCAATCGGGGGGCCACCAAGAGACCCAGTACTTC. This gives the protein CASSQSGGHQETQYF.

The rearrangement links TRBV4-3 to TRBJ2-4; no clear D. V was trimmed by 4 bases and J by 8 bases, leaving 18 bases between them. The germline CDR1 and CDR2 sequences are LGHNA and YSLEER. CDR3 length: 15 residues. The CDR3 bases are TGCGCCAGCAGCCTCACTCCTGGGATCCTTGACATTCAGTACTTC. This translates into CASSLTPGILDIQYF.

The J gene is TRBJ1-1, the V gene TRBV6-5; 7 bases are shared with TRBD1. V was clipped by 4 bases and J by 4 bases; unmatched bases: 12. This CDR3 spans 16 amino acids. Germline assignment: CDR1 MNHEY and CDR2 SVGAGI. CDR3 sequence (DNA): TGTGCCAGCAGTTCGGACAGGAGGCCGGTGGGCACTGAAGCTTTCTTT. Protein product: CASSSDRRPVGTEAFF.

This clonotype has more than one count but fewer than ten. The CDR3 DNA reads TGCAGTGCTAGCAGTGGCGGGGACAAAACAGATACGCAGTATTTT. Residues: CSASSGGDKTDTQYF. V gene TRBV20-1 combines with J gene TRBJ2-3; D is possibly TRBD1 or TRBD2 (6 bases each). Trimming shortened V by 3 bases and J by 3 bases, and 16 bases separated the two germline ends. The germline V gene encodes CDR1 DFQATT and CDR2 SNEGSKA (reference sequence). This CDR3 region has 15 residues.

This clonotype was seen only a few times. The CDR3, as DNA: TGTGCCAGCAGTTTAGCGGGGGCGGAAAAGACCCAGTACTTC. This sequence encodes CASSLAGAEKTQYF. This chain connects TRBV12-3 or TRBV12-4 to TRBJ2-5; a weak D match, TRBD1 (6 bases). This CDR3 comprises 14 residues. Trimming cost V 0 bases and J 6 bases, with 11 bases left between them.

The chain employs TRBV7-9 and TRBJ2-3; D tentatively fits TRBD1 or TRBD2 (8 bases each). The CDR3 totals 15 residues. Trimming took off 5 bases at V and 8 bases at J, with 20 bases between the two ends. CDR1 is SEHNR and CDR2 is FQNEAQ in the germline V gene (reference sequence). The CDR3 DNA sequence: TGTGCCAGCAGCCCGGACAGGGTGCTAGCGGGTACGCAGTATTTT. Residues: CASSPDRVLAGTQYF.

This clonotype was seen a handful of times. The gene calls are TRBV7-9 and TRBJ2-1; 8 nucleotides match TRBD2. Germline-derived CDR1 and CDR2 are SEHNR and FQNEAQ (reference sequence). CDR3 length: 15 amino acids. V was clipped by 1 base and J by 13 bases; unmatched bases: 12. The CDR3 DNA reads TGTGCCAGCAGCTTAGAGGCGCGGGAGGCCTCCCCCCAGTTCTTC. Translating it yields CASSLEAREASPQFF.

V and J are TRBV6-5 and TRBJ2-7, with 7 nucleotides matching TRBD1. Trimming took 2 bases from V and 2 from J; bases not matched to a gene: 9. CDR1 and CDR2 (germline): MNHEY, SVGAGI. This CDR3 comprises 16 residues. DNA of the CDR3: TGTGCCAGCAGTTACCTAGGGACAGAGATTACCTACGAGCAGTACTTC. Amino acid sequence: CASSYLGTEITYEQYF.

The chain combines TRBV27 with TRBJ2-7; D perhaps matches TRBD2 (6 bases). This CDR3 comprises 16 residues. Trimming shortened V by 1 base and J by 5 bases, and 18 bases separated the two germline ends. CDR1 is MNHEY and CDR2 is SMNVEV in the germline V gene (reference sequence). The CDR3 region is CASSLYPGTQRNEQYF. The CDR3 DNA is TGTGCCAGCAGTTTATACCCCGGGACTCAACGGAACGAGCAGTACTTC.

The chain has TRBV7-2 and TRBJ2-2; D is ambiguous. The ends were cut back, 5 bases at V and 12 bases at J, with 10 bases in the middle. Germline CDR1 SGHTA, CDR2 FQGNSA. The CDR3 is 11 residues long. The DNA of the CDR3 is TGTGCCAGCAGCCCCCGTGAGAAGCTGTTTTTT. Protein: CASSPREKLFF.

This clonotype was found a few times. The rearrangement uses TRBV30 and TRBJ2-7, with D possibly matching TRBD2 (5 bases). The V end was cut by 6 bases, the J end by 2 bases, with 17 bases between. Germline V lookup: CDR1 GTSNPN, CDR2 SVGIG (reference sequence). The CDR3 has 14 residues. The CDR3 region has the DNA TGTGCCTGTCTACTTTCTAGCTTCCCCTACGAGCAGTACTTC. Translated, it gives CACLLSSFPYEQYF.

The rearrangement uses TRBV20-1 and TRBJ1-5; a possible D gene is TRBD1 (5 bases). This CDR3 region has 16 residues. CDR1 is DFQATT and CDR2 is SNEGSKA in the germline V gene (reference sequence). Trimming removed 3 bases at V and 7 bases at J, with 22 bases between. The CDR3 DNA reads as TGCAGTGCTAGCCTAACAGGAGGGTTAGCACGGCAGCCCCAGCATTTT. This codes for CSASLTGGLARQPQHF.

The V call is TRBV5-1, the J call TRBJ2-7, with unresolved D. CDR1 SGHRS and CDR2 YFSETQ come from the germline V gene. V lost 0 bases and J lost 2, with 12 bases in between. The CDR3 sequence is 15 residues long. The CDR3 bases are TGCGCCAGCAGCTTGGGAGCCAGAGGACCCTACGAGCAGTACTTC. This sequence encodes CASSLGARGPYEQYF.

V usage is TRBV2 and J usage is TRBJ1-5; the D is unclear. The CDR3 totals 14 residues. Germline CDR1 and CDR2: SNHLY and FYNNEI. With 1 base removed from V and 4 bases from J, the gap between germline ends came to 8 bases. The CDR3 reads CASSEDRLNQPQHF. The CDR3 nucleotides are TGTGCCAGCAGTGAAGACAGATTAAATCAGCCCCAGCATTTT.

This clonotype was found a few times. The CDR3 region has the DNA TGTGCCAGCAGTGAGGCAGGTACACCGTGGACCCAGTACTTC. Residues: CASSEAGTPWTQYF. The chain links TRBV25-1 to TRBJ2-5, with D uncertain. V lost 3 bases and J 7 bases, leaving 15 bases between the germline ends. CDR1 MGHDK and CDR2 SYGVNS come from the germline V gene. This CDR3 has 14 amino acids.

V usage is TRBV19 and J usage is TRBJ2-2; the D is unclear. Germline V CDR1 and CDR2: LNHDA, SQIVND (reference sequence). The CDR3 totals 17 residues. V was clipped by 6 bases and J by 5 bases, with 22 bases between them. The CDR3 nucleotides are TGTGCCAGTAGCCGCAACCAATTGGGGTCACCGACCGGGGAGCTGTTTTTT. Its protein is CASSRNQLGSPTGELFF.

This chain uses TRBV5-1 with TRBJ1-3, with D perhaps matching TRBD1 (6 bases). Trimming pared 4 bases from V and 0 bases from J, leaving 17 bases between. Germline CDR1 is SGHRS and CDR2 is YFSETQ. This CDR3 is built from 17 residues. CDR3 in DNA: TGCGCCAGCAGCCTTGCCGCGACAGGTAGCTCTGGAAACACCATATATTTT. It translates to CASSLAATGSSGNTIYF.

This clonotype has just a few counts. This rearrangement joins TRBV7-9 to TRBJ2-3; the match to TRBD1 covers 10 bases. CDR3 length equals 16 residues. Germline V CDR1 and CDR2: SEHNR, FQNEAQ (reference sequence). Unmatched junction bases numbered 6, after V lost 4 bases and J lost 2 bases. In DNA form, the CDR3 reads TGTGCCAGCAGCTCCCAGGGGACAGGGGCCACAGATACGCAGTATTTT. It encodes CASSSQGTGATDTQYF.

The chain has TRBV24-1 and TRBJ2-3; 8 nucleotides match TRBD2. The junction had 7 bases not matched to a gene; V was cut back by 0 bases and J by 6 bases. The CDR3 spans 16 residues. Germline values: CDR1 KGHDR, CDR2 SFDVKD. CDR3 sequence reads: CATSDLGTRGGDTQYF. DNA for the CDR3: TGTGCCACCAGTGATTTGGGGACTAGGGGGGGGGATACGCAGTATTTT.

The sample holds a few counts of this clonotype. This chain links TRBV24-1 with TRBJ2-3; the D gene could be TRBD1 or TRBD2 (5 bases each). Germline V lookup: CDR1 KGHDR, CDR2 SFDVKD. V was shortened by 5 bases and J by 2 bases, with 22 bases between the two germline ends. CDR3 length: 18 amino acids. CDR3 DNA sequence: TGTGCCACCAGTGTAGGATGGGGGACCGTGGGAGTCACAGATACGCAGTATTTT. Its translation is CATSVGWGTVGVTDTQYF.

Only a few counts were recorded for this clonotype. The chain joins TRBV12-3 or TRBV12-4 to TRBJ1-3; D not certain. This CDR3 has 16 residues. Trimming took 3 bases from V and 1 from J, leaving 13 bases between them. CDR3 DNA: TGTGCCAGCAGTTTGCTAAATCCCAATTCTGGAAACACCATATATTTT. It yields the protein CASSLLNPNSGNTIYF.